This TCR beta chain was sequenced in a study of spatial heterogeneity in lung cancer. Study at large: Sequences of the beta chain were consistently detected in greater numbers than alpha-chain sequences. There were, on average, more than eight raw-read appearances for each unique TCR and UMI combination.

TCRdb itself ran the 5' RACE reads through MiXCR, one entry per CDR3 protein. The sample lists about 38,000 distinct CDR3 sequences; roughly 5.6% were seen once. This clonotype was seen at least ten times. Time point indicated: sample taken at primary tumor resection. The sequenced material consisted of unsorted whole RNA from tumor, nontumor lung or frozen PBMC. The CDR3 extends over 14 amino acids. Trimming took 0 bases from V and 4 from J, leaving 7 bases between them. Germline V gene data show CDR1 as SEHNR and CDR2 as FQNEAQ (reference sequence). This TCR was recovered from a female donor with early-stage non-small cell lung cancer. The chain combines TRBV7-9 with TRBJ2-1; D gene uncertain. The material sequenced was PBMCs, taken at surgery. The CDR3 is CASSLAGSYNEQFF. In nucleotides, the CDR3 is TGTGCCAGCAGCTTAGCGGGATCATACAATGAGCAGTTCTTC.